A single sample is the source of the 30 T cell receptor beta chains below, sequenced in a study of blood T cell repertoires in COVID-19. Method: immunoSEQ multiplex PCR; TCRdb's copy keeps in-frame clones and lacks some. The data contain about 300,000 clones, 88% of them singletons. Sequenced: peripheral blood. These receptors all stem from a woman under 40 who had recovered from COVID-19.

CDR3 DNA sequence: TGTGCCAGCAGCCAAGATCGAGCGGGGGAGGGGTACGAGCAGTACTTC. Translating it yields CASSQDRAGEGYEQYF. This chain connects TRBV3-1 (or the pseudogene TRBV3-2) to TRBJ2-7; 8 bases are a match to TRBD2. CDR1 and CDR2 (germline): LGHDT, YNNKEL (reference sequence). V gave up 0 bases and J gave up 4 bases; unmatched junction bases: 8. The CDR3 totals 16 residues.

The V gene is TRBV6-2 or TRBV6-3, the J gene TRBJ2-5; 13 bases are a match to TRBD2. The V segment lost 6 bases and the J segment 5 bases; nucleotides outside the gene matches: 6. CDR3 length: 15 amino acids. The germline gives CDR1 MNHEY, CDR2 SVGEGT. The CDR3 spells CASSPALAGGETQYF. CDR3 DNA: TGTGCCAGCAGCCCTGCACTAGCGGGAGGGGAGACCCAGTACTTC.

The V gene is TRBV10-2, the J gene TRBJ1-1; D gene unclear. Germline V lookup: CDR1 WSHSY, CDR2 SAAADI. This CDR3 has 12 amino acids. Trimming removed 8 bases from V and 6 bases from J, with 13 bases in between. CDR3 in DNA: TGCGCCAGCGGGGAGGTAGGAGCTGAAGCTTTCTTT. This translates into CASGEVGAEAFF.

The J gene is TRBJ1-1, the V gene TRBV15; D gene uncertain. Trimming shortened V by 0 bases and J by 5 bases, and 7 bases separated the two germline ends. The CDR3 length is 13 residues. Germline lookup yields CDR1 LNHNV and CDR2 YYDKDF (reference sequence). Here the CDR3 DNA reads TGTGCCACCAGCAGAGACGTGCGAACTGAAGCTTTCTTT. This sequence encodes CATSRDVRTEAFF.

The chain combines TRBV29-1 with TRBJ1-2, with 10 nucleotides matching TRBD1. The germline V gene has CDR1 SQVTM and CDR2 ANQGSEA. The CDR3 sequence is 12 residues long. V shed 7 bases, J shed 7 bases, and the junction held 6 bases outside the gene matches. Written as DNA, the CDR3 is TGCAGCGCCAACGGACAGGGGGGTGGCTACACCTTC. This encodes CSANGQGGGYTF.

The rearrangement links TRBV30 to TRBJ1-4; 8 positions match TRBD1. Trimming removed 1 base from V and 8 bases from J; junction bases left unmatched: 9. The CDR3 loop spans 15 amino acids. CDR1 and CDR2 (germline): GTSNPN, SVGIG (reference sequence). Here the CDR3 DNA reads TGTGCCTGGAGTGGGAGGACAGGGCTGTCCGAAAAACTGTTTTTT. Encoded protein: CAWSGRTGLSEKLFF.

The chain has TRBV28 and TRBJ2-3, with D maybe TRBD1 (5 bases). The germline CDR1 and CDR2 sequences are MDHEN and SYDVKM. Trimming removed 4 bases from V and 0 bases from J, with 14 bases in between. There are 16 residues in the CDR3. For the CDR3, the DNA is TGTGCCAGCAGTTGGGCTTCCAGGGTAAGCACAGATACGCAGTATTTT. This encodes CASSWASRVSTDTQYF.

This rearrangement joins TRBV5-1 to TRBJ1-1; TRBD1 agrees at 7 bases. With V trimmed by 0 bases and J by 4 bases, 3 bases remained unmatched. Germline CDR1 and CDR2: SGHRS and YFSETQ. The CDR3 runs 14 residues. The CDR3 nucleotides are TGCGCCAGCAGCTTGGAGGGGGCGGCCACTGAAGCTTTCTTT. Amino acid sequence: CASSLEGAATEAFF.

The chain is built from TRBV2 and TRBJ1-2; a possible D gene is TRBD1 (5 bases). Germline assignment: CDR1 SNHLY and CDR2 FYNNEI. The CDR3 extends over 13 amino acids. V lost 4 bases to trimming and J lost 8 bases, with 14 bases between them. This CDR3 reads CASSVAGQGGYTF. DNA of the CDR3: TGTGCCAGCAGTGTGGCAGGGCAGGGAGGCTACACCTTC.

This rearrangement joins TRBV5-1 to TRBJ2-2, with 11 bases lining up with TRBD2. The CDR3 contains 19 residues. Germline-derived CDR1 and CDR2 are SGHRS and YFSETQ. Trimming removed 0 bases from V and 4 bases from J; junction bases left unmatched: 11. The CDR3 nucleotides read TGCGCCAGCAGCTTGGGCCCTCTCACTAGCGGGGGAACCACCGGGGAGCTGTTTTTT. This sequence encodes CASSLGPLTSGGTTGELFF.

This clone was observed a single time. The V and J genes are TRBV9 and TRBJ1-2; the D gene is possibly TRBD1 (5 bases). The V gene lost 4 bases and the J gene lost 4 bases, with 11 bases spanning the gap. Per germline, CDR1 SGDLS and CDR2 YYNGEE. CDR3 length equals 13 residues. In DNA, the CDR3 is TGTGCCAGCAGCCTCGGAGGGACCTATGGCTACACCTTC. It is translated as CASSLGGTYGYTF.

The V call is TRBV29-1, the J call TRBJ2-7; perhaps TRBD2 as D (7 bases). Germline V gene sequence: CDR1 SQVTM, CDR2 ANQGSEA. Trimming left V 6 bases short and J 3 bases short, with 15 bases between. This CDR3 is built from 13 residues. The CDR3 reads CSVGAGEIYEQYF. CDR3 bases: TGCAGCGTGGGGGCGGGGGAGATCTACGAGCAGTACTTC.

V and J are TRBV10-3 and TRBJ2-1, with D perhaps TRBD1 (6 bases). Trimming took 4 bases from V and 5 from J, leaving 12 bases between them. CDR1 is ENHRY, CDR2 SYGVKD, per germline. The CDR3 has 14 amino acids. The CDR3 sequence is CAISVMDSDNEQFF. CDR3 in DNA: TGTGCCATCAGTGTAATGGACAGCGACAATGAGCAGTTCTTC.

This chain uses TRBV19 with TRBJ1-2, with D maybe TRBD1 (6 bases). This CDR3 has 15 residues. Germline loops: CDR1 LNHDA, CDR2 SQIVND (reference sequence). V lost 2 bases and J lost 3, with 13 bases in between. This CDR3 is CASSITGSGDYGYTF. The CDR3 DNA is TGTGCCAGTAGTATAACCGGATCAGGGGACTATGGCTACACCTTC.

The chain employs TRBV28 and TRBJ2-5; 7 bases map to TRBD2. Germline values: CDR1 MDHEN, CDR2 SYDVKM. The CDR3 has 16 amino acids. J lost 7 bases, V lost 5 bases, and 16 bases had no gene match. CDR3 nucleotide sequence: TGTGCCAGCAGTACCTTAGACTGGGGGGGATTTGGGACCCAGTACTTC. Its protein product is CASSTLDWGGFGTQYF.

This clone was seen a few times. V is TRBV2 and J is TRBJ1-6; unclear D gene. Germline CDR1 SNHLY, CDR2 FYNNEI. CDR3 length: 15 residues. V gave up 3 bases and J gave up 1 base, with 7 bases separating them. The CDR3 nucleotides are TGTGCCAGCAGTGATTTGGAGTCCTATAATTCACCCCTCCACTTT. It yields the protein CASSDLESYNSPLHF.

This sequence joins TRBV5-1 and TRBJ1-1; 8 nucleotides line up with TRBD1. Germline V gene sequence: CDR1 SGHRS, CDR2 YFSETQ. The CDR3 extends over 13 amino acids. The ends lost 1 base at V and 6 bases at J; junction bases unmatched: 2. CDR3 loop: CASSLQGAAEAFF. CDR3 in DNA: TGCGCCAGCAGCTTGCAGGGGGCCGCTGAAGCTTTCTTT.

The chain employs TRBV5-4 and TRBJ2-5; TRBD1 matches at 8 bases. Germline V CDR1 and CDR2: SGHNT, YYREEE (reference sequence). The junction had 9 bases not matched to a gene; V was cut back by 6 bases and J by 2 bases. The length of the CDR3 is 15 residues. The CDR3 loop reads CASTLRTGPQETQYF. The CDR3 DNA reads TGTGCCAGCACCCTAAGGACAGGGCCGCAAGAGACCCAGTACTTC.

The chain recombines TRBV15 with TRBJ2-7, with TRBD2 as a possible D gene (6 bases). The ends were cut back, 6 bases at V and 0 bases at J, with 12 bases in the middle. This CDR3 has 14 amino acids. The V gene's germline CDR1 is LNHNV and CDR2 YYDKDF (reference sequence). CDR3 region: CATRPGVSSYEQYF. Written as DNA, the CDR3 is TGTGCCACCAGACCGGGAGTTAGCTCCTACGAGCAGTACTTC.

The chain recombines TRBV5-1 with TRBJ1-4; 7 nucleotides align to TRBD1. V gave up 0 bases and J gave up 2 bases; unmatched junction bases: 1. Per the germline V gene, CDR1 is SGHRS and CDR2 is YFSETQ. This CDR3 contains 15 residues. Here the CDR3 DNA reads TGCGCCAGCAGCTTGGGGGGACAGACTAATGAAAAACTGTTTTTT. Protein product: CASSLGGQTNEKLFF. Full variable domain (missing parts from reference TRBV5-1 and TRBJ1-4): KAGVTQTPRYLIKTRGQQVTLSCSPISGHRSVSWYQQTPGQGLQFLFEYFSETQRNKGNFPGRFSGRQFSNSRSEMNVSTLELGDSALYLCASSLGGQTNEKLFFGSGTQLSVL.

This chain connects TRBV14 to TRBJ1-3; 7 bases line up with TRBD1. V dropped 2 bases and J dropped 8; count of bases not matched to a gene: 12. Germline CDR1 is SGHDN and CDR2 is FVKESK. The CDR3 runs to 16 residues. CDR3 in DNA: TGTGCCAGCAGCCAACCAGCAAACCGGGACAGCTACACCATATATTTT. It codes for CASSQPANRDSYTIYF. Combining the CDR3 with reference TRBV14 and TRBJ1-3 gives the whole variable domain EAGVTQFPSHSVIEKGQTVTLRCDPISGHDNLYWYRRVMGKEIKFLLHFVKESKQDESGMPNNRFLAERTGGTYSTLKVQPAELEDSGVYFCASSQPANRDSYTIYFGEGSWLTVV.

The V call is TRBV7-9, the J call TRBJ1-6, with D possibly being TRBD1 (5 bases). V lost 4 bases and J lost 6, with 19 bases in between. The CDR3 length is 17 residues. CDR1 and CDR2 (germline): SEHNR, FQNEAQ (reference sequence). The CDR3 loop reads CASSSDRPGNRNSPLHF. The CDR3, as DNA: TGTGCCAGCAGCTCCGACCGGCCAGGGAATCGTAATTCACCCCTCCACTTT. The whole variable domain, filled in from reference TRBV7-9 and TRBJ1-6, reads DTGVSQNPRHKITKRGQNVTFRCDPISEHNRLYWYRQTLGQGPEFLTYFQNEAQLEKSRLLSDRFSAERPKGSFSTLEIQRTEQGDSAMYLCASSSDRPGNRNSPLHFGNGTRLTVT.

The V call is TRBV28, the J call TRBJ1-2, with TRBD1 matching over 9 bases. The CDR3 loop spans 14 amino acids. Germline trimming cut 5 bases from V and 5 bases from J; bases unmatched to any gene: 6. Germline V lookup: CDR1 MDHEN, CDR2 SYDVKM. The CDR3 DNA is TGTGCCAGCAGTACGGGACAGGGCGGGTATGGCTACACCTTC. Translated: CASSTGQGGYGYTF.

The V gene is TRBV18, the J gene TRBJ2-7, with D perhaps TRBD1 (5 bases). CDR3 length: 14 amino acids. V was shortened by 6 bases and J by 0 bases, with 12 bases between the two germline ends. In germline, CDR1 is KGHSH, CDR2 LQKENI. The chain's CDR3 is CASSQYRSSYEQYF. For the CDR3, the DNA is TGTGCCAGCTCTCAATACAGGAGCTCCTACGAGCAGTACTTC.

CDR3 loop: CASSPPGTQETQYF. Written as DNA, the CDR3 is TGTGCCAGCTCACCACCCGGGACTCAAGAGACCCAGTACTTC. The genes are TRBV18 and TRBJ2-5, with a tentative D call TRBD2 (6 bases). CDR1 is KGHSH and CDR2 is LQKENI in the germline V gene. V was shortened by 0 bases and J by 2 bases, with 7 bases between the two germline ends. CDR3 length: 14 residues. The entire variable domain, with the rest obtained from reference TRBV18 and TRBJ2-5, is as follows: NAGVMQNPRHLVRRRGQEARLRCSPMKGHSHVYWYRQLPEEGLKFMVYLQKENIIDESGMPKERFSAEFPKEGPSILRIQQVVRGDSAAYFCASSPPGTQETQYFGPGTRLLVL.

The chain employs TRBV5-6 and TRBJ1-6; D gene unclear. The CDR3 consists of 17 residues. V was trimmed by 4 bases and J by 3 bases, leaving 17 bases between them. Germline V CDR1 and CDR2: SGHDT, YYEEEE. Written as DNA, the CDR3 is TGTGCCAGCAGCCCACCCCTCGGGGAGCGCTATAATTCACCCCTCCACTTT. It specifies CASSPPLGERYNSPLHF.

The J gene is TRBJ1-3, the V gene TRBV7-2; D unresolved. The V gene's germline CDR1 is SGHTA and CDR2 FQGNSA. Deletions cut 3 bases from V and 0 bases from J, with 9 bases between. CDR3 length: 15 residues. The CDR3: CASSFLTSSGNTIYF. As DNA, the CDR3 is TGTGCCAGCAGCTTCCTGACTAGCTCTGGAAACACCATATATTTT. Full variable domain (remainder filled in from reference TRBV7-2 and TRBJ1-3): GAGVSQSPSNKVTEKGKDVELRCDPISGHTALYWYRQSLGQGLEFLIYFQGNSAPDKSGLPSDRFSAERTGGSVSTLTIQRTQQEDSAVYLCASSFLTSSGNTIYFGEGSWLTVV.

This clone was seen a single time. This chain connects TRBV5-4 to TRBJ1-1, with TRBD1 matching over 10 bases. Trimming removed 4 bases from V and 2 bases from J; junction bases left unmatched: 5. This CDR3 comprises 15 residues. Germline values: CDR1 SGHNT, CDR2 YYREEE (reference sequence). The CDR3 DNA is TGTGCCAGCAGCGGGGGGACAGGGGAAAACACTGAAGCTTTCTTT. This sequence encodes CASSGGTGENTEAFF.

The chain carries TRBV29-1 and TRBJ1-5; tentatively, D is TRBD1 (6 bases). CDR3 length: 14 residues. Trimming shortened V by 1 base and J by 4 bases, and 11 bases separated the two germline ends. Germline CDR1 and CDR2: SQVTM and ANQGSEA. The CDR3 sequence: CSVEVGGGNQPQHF. CDR3 nucleotide sequence: TGCAGCGTTGAAGTGGGAGGGGGGAATCAGCCCCAGCATTTT.

The chain uses TRBV5-1 and TRBJ1-1, with 7 bases that match TRBD1. The J segment lost 11 bases and the V segment lost 0 bases, leaving 7 bases of the junction unmatched. The CDR3 covers 13 residues. Germline V lookup: CDR1 SGHRS, CDR2 YFSETQ. CDR3 nucleotides: TGCGCCAGCAGCTTGGGGGACAGATCAGGGGCTTTCTTT. Its translation is CASSLGDRSGAFF. The complete variable domain, with remaining parts taken from reference TRBV5-1 and TRBJ1-1, reads KAGVTQTPRYLIKTRGQQVTLSCSPISGHRSVSWYQQTPGQGLQFLFEYFSETQRNKGNFPGRFSGRQFSNSRSEMNVSTLELGDSALYLCASSLGDRSGAFFGQGTRLTVV.